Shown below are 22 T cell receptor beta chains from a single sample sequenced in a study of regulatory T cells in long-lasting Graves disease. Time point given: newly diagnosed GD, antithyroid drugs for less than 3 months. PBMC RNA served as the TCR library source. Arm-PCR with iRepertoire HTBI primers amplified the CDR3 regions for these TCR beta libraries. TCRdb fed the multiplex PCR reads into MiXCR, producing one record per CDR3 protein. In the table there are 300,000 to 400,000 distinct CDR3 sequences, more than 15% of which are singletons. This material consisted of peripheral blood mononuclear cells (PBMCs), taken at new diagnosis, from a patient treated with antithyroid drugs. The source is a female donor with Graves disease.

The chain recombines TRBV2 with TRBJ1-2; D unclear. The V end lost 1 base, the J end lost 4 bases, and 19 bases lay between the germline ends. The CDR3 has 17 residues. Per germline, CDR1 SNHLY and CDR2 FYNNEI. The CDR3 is CASSEGARLILGYGYTF. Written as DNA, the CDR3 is TGTGCCAGCAGTGAAGGTGCCAGACTAATCCTTGGCTATGGCTACACCTTC.

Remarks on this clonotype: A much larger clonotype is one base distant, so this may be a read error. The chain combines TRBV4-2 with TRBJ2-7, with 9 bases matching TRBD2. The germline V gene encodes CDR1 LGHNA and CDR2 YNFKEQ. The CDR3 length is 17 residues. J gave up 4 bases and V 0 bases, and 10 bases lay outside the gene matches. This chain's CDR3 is CASSQDGAAGGFYEQYF. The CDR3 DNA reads TGTGCCAGCAGCCAAGATGGGGCGGCGGGAGGGTTTTACGAGCAGTACTTC.

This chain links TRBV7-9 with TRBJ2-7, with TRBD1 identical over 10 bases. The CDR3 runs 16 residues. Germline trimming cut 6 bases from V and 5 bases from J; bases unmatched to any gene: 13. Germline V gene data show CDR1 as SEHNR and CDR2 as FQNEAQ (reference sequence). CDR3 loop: CASSPRGGQGSDEQYF. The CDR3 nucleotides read TGTGCCAGCAGTCCCCGCGGGGGACAGGGGAGCGACGAGCAGTACTTC.

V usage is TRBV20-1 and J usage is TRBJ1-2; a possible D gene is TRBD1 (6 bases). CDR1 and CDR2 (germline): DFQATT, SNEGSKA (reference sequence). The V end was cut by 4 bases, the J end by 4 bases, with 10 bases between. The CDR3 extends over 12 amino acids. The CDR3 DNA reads TGCAGTGCTACCGGGACAAGCTATGGCTACACCTTC. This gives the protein CSATGTSYGYTF.

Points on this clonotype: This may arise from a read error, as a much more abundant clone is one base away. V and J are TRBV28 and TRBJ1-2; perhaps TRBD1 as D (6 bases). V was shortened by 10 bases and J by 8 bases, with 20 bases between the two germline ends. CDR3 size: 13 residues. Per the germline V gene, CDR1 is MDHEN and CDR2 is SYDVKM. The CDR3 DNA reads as TGTGCCATCTTCGGGACATTACTTGGAGGCTACACCTTC. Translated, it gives CAIFGTLLGGYTF.

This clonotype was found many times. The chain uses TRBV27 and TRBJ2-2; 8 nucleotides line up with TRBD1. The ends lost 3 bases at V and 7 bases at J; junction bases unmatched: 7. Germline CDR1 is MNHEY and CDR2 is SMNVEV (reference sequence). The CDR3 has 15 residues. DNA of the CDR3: TGTGCCAGCAGTTTGGGGACAGGCGCGTTCGGGGAGCTGTTTTTT. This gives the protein CASSLGTGAFGELFF.

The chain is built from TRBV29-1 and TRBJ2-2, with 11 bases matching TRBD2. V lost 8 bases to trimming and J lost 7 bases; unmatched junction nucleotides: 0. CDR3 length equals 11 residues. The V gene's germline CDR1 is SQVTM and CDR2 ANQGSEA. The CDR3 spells CSTSGGGELFF. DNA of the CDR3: TGCAGCACTAGCGGGGGCGGGGAGCTGTTTTTT.

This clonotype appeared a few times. Here the CDR3 reads CSARRSDRPSFGYTF. As DNA, the CDR3 is TGCAGTGCTAGAAGATCTGACAGGCCATCTTTCGGCTACACCTTC. The chain combines TRBV20-1 with TRBJ1-2, with TRBD1 as a possible D gene (6 bases). V lost 2 bases and J 8 bases, leaving 21 bases between the germline ends. The CDR3 contains 15 residues. The germline V gene has CDR1 DFQATT and CDR2 SNEGSKA (reference sequence).

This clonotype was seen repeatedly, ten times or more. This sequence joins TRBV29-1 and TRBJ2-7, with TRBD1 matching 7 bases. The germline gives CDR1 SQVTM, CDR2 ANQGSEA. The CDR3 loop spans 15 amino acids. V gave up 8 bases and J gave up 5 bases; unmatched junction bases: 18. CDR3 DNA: TGCAGCCCATTAGACGACAGGGTACAACTAAACGAGCAGTACTTC. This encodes CSPLDDRVQLNEQYF.

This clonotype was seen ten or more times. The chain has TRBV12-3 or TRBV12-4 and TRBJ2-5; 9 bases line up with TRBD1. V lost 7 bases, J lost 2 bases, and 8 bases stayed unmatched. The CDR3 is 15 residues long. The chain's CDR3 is CASTLDRGAQETQYF. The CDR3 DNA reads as TGTGCCAGCACCCTTGACAGGGGGGCTCAAGAGACCCAGTACTTC.

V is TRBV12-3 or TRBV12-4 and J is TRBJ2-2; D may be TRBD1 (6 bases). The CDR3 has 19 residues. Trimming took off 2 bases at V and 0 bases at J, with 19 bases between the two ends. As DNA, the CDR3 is TGTGCCAGCAGTTTAAGTCGGACGCTCGGACAGACGAACACCGGGGAGCTGTTTTTT. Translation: CASSLSRTLGQTNTGELFF.

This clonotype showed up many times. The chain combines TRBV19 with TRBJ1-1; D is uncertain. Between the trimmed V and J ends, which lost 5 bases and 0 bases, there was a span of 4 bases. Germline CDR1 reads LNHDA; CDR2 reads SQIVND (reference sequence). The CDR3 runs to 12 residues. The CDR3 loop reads CASSGMNTEAFF. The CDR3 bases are TGTGCCAGTAGTGGGATGAACACTGAAGCTTTCTTT.

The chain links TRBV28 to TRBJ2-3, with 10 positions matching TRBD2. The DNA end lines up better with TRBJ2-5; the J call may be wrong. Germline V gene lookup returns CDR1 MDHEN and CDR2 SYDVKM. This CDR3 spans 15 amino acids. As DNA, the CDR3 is TGTGCCAGCACATCCCCGAGCGGGAGGGGGAAGACCCAGTACTTC. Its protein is CASTSPSGRGKTQYF.

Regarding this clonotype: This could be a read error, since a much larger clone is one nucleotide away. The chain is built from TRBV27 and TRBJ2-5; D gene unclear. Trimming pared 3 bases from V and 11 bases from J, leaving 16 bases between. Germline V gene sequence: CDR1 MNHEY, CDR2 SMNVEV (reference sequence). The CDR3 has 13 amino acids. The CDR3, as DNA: TGTGCCAGCAGTTTTGGTCCCTTGACATGGCAGTACTTC. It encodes CASSFGPLTWQYF.

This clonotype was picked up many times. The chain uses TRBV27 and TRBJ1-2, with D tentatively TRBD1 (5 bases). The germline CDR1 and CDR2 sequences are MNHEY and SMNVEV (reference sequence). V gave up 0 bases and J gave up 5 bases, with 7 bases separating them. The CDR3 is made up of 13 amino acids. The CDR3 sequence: CASSLSAGYGYTF. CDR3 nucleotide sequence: TGTGCCAGCAGTTTATCTGCAGGGTATGGCTACACCTTC.

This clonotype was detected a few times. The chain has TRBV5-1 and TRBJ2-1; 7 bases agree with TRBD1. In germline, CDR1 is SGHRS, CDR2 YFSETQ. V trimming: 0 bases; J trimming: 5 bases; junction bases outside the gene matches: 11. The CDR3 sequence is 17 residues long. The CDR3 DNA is TGCGCCAGCAGCTTGGGTGACCTAAGGACAGGCCACAATGAGCAGTTCTTC. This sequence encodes CASSLGDLRTGHNEQFF. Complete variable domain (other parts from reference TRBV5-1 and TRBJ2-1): KAGVTQTPRYLIKTRGQQVTLSCSPISGHRSVSWYQQTPGQGLQFLFEYFSETQRNKGNFPGRFSGRQFSNSRSEMNVSTLELGDSALYLCASSLGDLRTGHNEQFFGPGTRLTVL.

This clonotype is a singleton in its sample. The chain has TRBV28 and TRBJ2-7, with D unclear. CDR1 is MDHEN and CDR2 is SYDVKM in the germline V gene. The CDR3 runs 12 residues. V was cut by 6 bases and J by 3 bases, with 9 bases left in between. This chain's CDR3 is CASRDPRYEQYF. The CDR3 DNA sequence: TGTGCCAGCAGGGACCCTCGCTACGAGCAGTACTTC.

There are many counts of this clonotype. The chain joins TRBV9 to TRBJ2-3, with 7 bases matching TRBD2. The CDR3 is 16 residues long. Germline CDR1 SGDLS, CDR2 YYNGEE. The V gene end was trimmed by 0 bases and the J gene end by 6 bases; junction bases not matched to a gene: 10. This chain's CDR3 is CASSVAGGSRPDTQYF. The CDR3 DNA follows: TGTGCCAGCAGCGTAGCGGGAGGAAGTCGGCCCGATACGCAGTATTTT.

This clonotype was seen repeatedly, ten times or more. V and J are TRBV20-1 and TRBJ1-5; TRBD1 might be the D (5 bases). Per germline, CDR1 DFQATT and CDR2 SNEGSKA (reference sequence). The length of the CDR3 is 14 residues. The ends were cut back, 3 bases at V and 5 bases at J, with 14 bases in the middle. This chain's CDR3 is CSASLDTMDQPQHF. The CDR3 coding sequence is TGCAGTGCTAGTTTGGACACGATGGATCAGCCCCAGCATTTT.

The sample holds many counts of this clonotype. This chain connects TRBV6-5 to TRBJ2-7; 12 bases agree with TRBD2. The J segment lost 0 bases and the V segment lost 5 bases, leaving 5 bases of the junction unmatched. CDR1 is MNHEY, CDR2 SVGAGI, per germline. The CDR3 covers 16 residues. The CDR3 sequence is CASSTSTSGSSYEQYF. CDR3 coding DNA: TGTGCCAGCAGTACCTCGACTAGCGGGAGCTCCTACGAGCAGTACTTC.

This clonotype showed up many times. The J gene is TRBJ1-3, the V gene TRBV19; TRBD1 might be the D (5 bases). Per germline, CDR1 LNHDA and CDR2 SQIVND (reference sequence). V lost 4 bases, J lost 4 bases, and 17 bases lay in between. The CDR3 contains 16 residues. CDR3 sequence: CASSTSGDVPGNTIYF. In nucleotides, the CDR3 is TGTGCCAGTAGTACCAGTGGGGACGTCCCAGGAAACACCATATATTTT.

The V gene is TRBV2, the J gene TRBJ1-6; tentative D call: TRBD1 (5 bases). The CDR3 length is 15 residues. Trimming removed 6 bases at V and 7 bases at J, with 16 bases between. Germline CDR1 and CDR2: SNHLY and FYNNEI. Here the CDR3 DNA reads TGTGCCAGCAGGCACGGAGGGGCGCGGAATTCACCCCTCCACTTT. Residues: CASRHGGARNSPLHF.